Reported below is one TCR beta chain. Followed longitudinally, the Seattle patients had been enrolled during active infection. The sample is drawn from a study of blood T cell repertoires in COVID-19. Whole-study context: Acute-phase and convalescent COVID-19 samples originated in the United States, Italy and Spain. Sources were T cells, B-cell-depleted T cells, or PBMCs; the material itself was cDNA or gDNA.

As handled by the study authors: The authors estimated nucleated cell counts from reference gene primer amplification. The method was immunoSEQ multiplex PCR; TCRdb's version includes in-frame clones alone and lacks a portion of them. The V and J calls and clone size are taken from that table; D and trimming were inferred from the DNA. The sample contains some 70,000 clones, about 84% of which appear only once. The CDR3 extends over 15 amino acids. Per germline, CDR1 LNHDA and CDR2 SQIVND (reference sequence). V gave up 7 bases and J gave up 5 bases; unmatched junction bases: 11. Sequences were obtained from peripheral blood. The clonotype comes from a middle-aged man with COVID-19, enrolled during active disease. V gene TRBV19 combines with J gene TRBJ1-5, with 7 positions matching TRBD1. The DNA of the CDR3 is TGTGCCAGTAACTCCGGGACAGTTCGCGATCAGCCCCAGCATTTT. Translated, it gives CASNSGTVRDQPQHF.